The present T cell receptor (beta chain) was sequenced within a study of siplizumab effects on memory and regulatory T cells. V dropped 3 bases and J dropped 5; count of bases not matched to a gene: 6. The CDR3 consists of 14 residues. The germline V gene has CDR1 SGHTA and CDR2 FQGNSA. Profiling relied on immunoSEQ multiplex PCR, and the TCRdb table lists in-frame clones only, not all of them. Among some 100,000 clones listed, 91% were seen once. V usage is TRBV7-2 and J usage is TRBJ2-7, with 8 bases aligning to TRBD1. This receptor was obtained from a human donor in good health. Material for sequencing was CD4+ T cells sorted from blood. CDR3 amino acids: CASSFVGQGHEQYF. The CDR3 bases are TGTGCCAGCAGCTTCGTAGGACAGGGCCACGAGCAGTACTTC.